These T cell receptor beta chains were read from a single sample in a study of cytomegalovirus exposure and HLA in healthy donors. Only in-frame clones appear in the TCRdb table, and some are missing; sequencing was by immunoSEQ multiplex PCR. The data contain about 300,000 clones, approximately 90% of them singletons. Sequencing was performed on PBMCs. The receptors come from a man aged 35 to 55 in good health and CMV-seropositive. The CDR3 runs from the conserved cysteine through the conserved F or W. The order of the fields is CDR3 protein, CDR3 DNA, V gene, D gene, clone size, J gene. The D gene is left open where the match is weak. The size of a clone is reported for some rows only, either as once, few or many, or as a class for expanded clones.

CDR3 protein: CASSYSAARSNQPQHF
CDR3 DNA: TGTGCCAGCAGTTACTCCGCGGCCAGAAGCAATCAGCCCCAGCATTTT
V gene: TRBV6-6
D gene: -
clone size: -
J gene: TRBJ1-5

CDR3 protein: CASSLGSGGWTGELFF
CDR3 DNA: TGTGCCAGCAGCTTAGGTTCGGGGGGCTGGACCGGGGAGCTGTTTTTT
V gene: TRBV7-8
D gene: -
clone size: -
J gene: TRBJ2-2

CDR3 protein: CASSIRLPSDTQYF
CDR3 DNA: TGTGCCAGTAGTATCAGGCTTCCGTCGGATACGCAGTATTTT
V gene: TRBV19
D gene: -
clone size: -
J gene: TRBJ2-3

CDR3 protein: CAWSRVAGGPEQYF
CDR3 DNA: TGTGCCTGGAGTCGGGTAGCGGGAGGCCCCGAGCAGTACTTC
V gene: TRBV30
D gene: TRBD2
clone size: -
J gene: TRBJ2-7

CDR3 protein: CASSLINDSPYEQYF
CDR3 DNA: TGTGCCAGCAGCCTAATAAACGACAGTCCCTACGAGCAGTACTTC
V gene: TRBV7-2
D gene: -
clone size: -
J gene: TRBJ2-7

CDR3 protein: CASAQGTEAFF
CDR3 DNA: TGTGCCAGTGCACAGGGCACTGAAGCTTTCTTT
V gene: TRBV19
D gene: -
clone size: -
J gene: TRBJ1-1

CDR3 protein: CASSPSQAGELFF
CDR3 DNA: TGTGCCAGCTCACCAAGCCAGGCCGGGGAGCTGTTTTTT
V gene: TRBV18
D gene: -
clone size: -
J gene: TRBJ2-2

CDR3 protein: CASSLGEQETQYF
CDR3 DNA: TGTGCCAGCAGCCTAGGGGAGCAAGAGACCCAGTACTTC
V gene: TRBV11-2
D gene: -
clone size: -
J gene: TRBJ2-5

CDR3 protein: CASSQGQGLVYEQYF
CDR3 DNA: TGCGCCAGCAGCCAGGGACAGGGCTTAGTCTACGAGCAGTACTTC
V gene: TRBV4-3
D gene: TRBD1
clone size: -
J gene: TRBJ2-7

CDR3 protein: CASKGQGVSRNQPQHF
CDR3 DNA: TGTGCCAGTAAGGGGCAGGGGGTGTCCCGCAATCAGCCCCAGCATTTT
V gene: TRBV21-1
D gene: -
clone size: -
J gene: TRBJ1-5

CDR3 protein: CASSSTARNYEQYF
CDR3 DNA: TGTGCCAGCAGCTCGACAGCTCGTAACTACGAGCAGTACTTC
V gene: TRBV28
D gene: -
clone size: -
J gene: TRBJ2-7

CDR3 protein: CASSLGGGQFF
CDR3 DNA: TGTGCCAGCAGTTTGGGGGGTGGGCAGTTCTTC
V gene: TRBV27
D gene: -
clone size: once
J gene: TRBJ2-1

CDR3 protein: CASSPYGTSNGEQYF
CDR3 DNA: TGTGCCAGCAGCCCATACGGGACTAGCAATGGGGAGCAGTACTTC
V gene: TRBV9
D gene: TRBD2
clone size: -
J gene: TRBJ2-7

CDR3 protein: CSVRESTGEPFF
CDR3 DNA: TGCAGCGTTCGAGAGTCCACCGGGGAGCCGTTTTTT
V gene: TRBV29-1
D gene: -
clone size: -
J gene: TRBJ2-2

CDR3 protein: CASSDLSYEQYF
CDR3 DNA: TGTGCCAGCAGTGACCTCTCCTACGAGCAGTACTTC
V gene: TRBV6-4
D gene: -
clone size: few
J gene: TRBJ2-7

CDR3 protein: CASSLTSATGGEQFF
CDR3 DNA: TGTGCCAGCAGCTTAACTAGCGCCACGGGGGGTGAGCAGTTCTTC
V gene: TRBV7-3
D gene: TRBD2
clone size: -
J gene: TRBJ2-1

CDR3 protein: CAISLAENNEQFF
CDR3 DNA: TGTGCCATCAGCCTAGCGGAGAACAATGAGCAGTTCTTC
V gene: TRBV10-3
D gene: TRBD2
clone size: -
J gene: TRBJ2-1

CDR3 protein: CASSDARYQLAGQYEQYF
CDR3 DNA: TGTGCCAGCAGCGACGCCCGTTACCAACTAGCGGGACAATACGAGCAGTACTTC
V gene: TRBV5-6
D gene: TRBD2
clone size: once
J gene: TRBJ2-7

CDR3 protein: CASSLLAGPGETQYF
CDR3 DNA: TGTGCCAGCAGTTTACTAGCGGGGCCCGGGGAGACCCAGTACTTC
V gene: TRBV28
D gene: TRBD2
clone size: -
J gene: TRBJ2-5

CDR3 protein: CASSGPWGQQTYEQYF
CDR3 DNA: TGTGCCAGCAGCGGTCCTTGGGGGCAGCAGACCTACGAGCAGTACTTC
V gene: TRBV9
D gene: -
clone size: -
J gene: TRBJ2-7

CDR3 protein: CASSLFPSDIDTGELFF
CDR3 DNA: TGTGCCAGCAGCCTATTCCCCTCGGACATCGACACCGGGGAGCTGTTTTTT
V gene: TRBV7-2
D gene: -
clone size: -
J gene: TRBJ2-2

CDR3 protein: CSALEGNEQYF
CDR3 DNA: TGCAGTGCCCTGGAGGGGAACGAGCAGTACTTC
V gene: TRBV20-1
D gene: -
clone size: -
J gene: TRBJ2-7